Below are 31 T cell receptor beta chains sequenced from a single sample in a study of shared clonotypes between healthy human individuals. Sequencing used immunoSEQ multiplex PCR; TCRdb keeps in-frame clones, though not all of them. The table shows some 500,000 clones, with 90% to 97% occurring only once. The sequenced material came from naive CD4+ T cells sorted from blood. Specified subset: CD45RA+ positively selected. All receptors derive from a woman aged 25-40 years in good health.

This sequence joins TRBV6-6 and TRBJ1-2; D gene unclear. V lost 4 bases and J 1 base, leaving 10 bases between the germline ends. CDR3 length: 14 amino acids. The V gene's germline CDR1 is MNHNY and CDR2 SVGAGI (reference sequence). This CDR3 reads CASSSLKVNYGYTF. DNA of the CDR3: TGTGCCAGCAGTTCTCTTAAGGTTAACTATGGCTACACCTTC.

The CDR3 bases are TGTGCCACCAGCAGCTGGACAGACAATCAGCCCCAGCATTTT. It encodes CATSSWTDNQPQHF. The chain employs TRBV15 and TRBJ1-5, with D possibly being TRBD1 (6 bases). Trimming shortened V by 3 bases and J by 3 bases, and 9 bases separated the two germline ends. Looked up from germline, CDR1 is LNHNV and CDR2 is YYDKDF (reference sequence). The CDR3 runs to 14 residues. Looking up the rest from reference TRBV15 and TRBJ1-5 gives the full variable domain: DAMVIQNPRYQVTQFGKPVTLSCSQTLNHNVMYWYQQKSSQAPKLLFHYYDKDFNNEADTPDNFQSRRPNTSFCFLDIRSPGLGDTAMYLCATSSWTDNQPQHFGDGTRLSIL.

As for this clone: The sample has other DNA sequences that encode this CDR3 too. V is TRBV28 and J is TRBJ1-5; D call uncertain. This CDR3 has 12 amino acids. Per the germline V gene, CDR1 is MDHEN and CDR2 is SYDVKM. V lost 3 bases and J lost 3, with 3 bases in between. CDR3 coding DNA: TGTGCCAGCAGTTTGAACAATCAGCCCCAGCATTTT. This translates into CASSLNNQPQHF.

The chain has TRBV19 and TRBJ2-2, with D tentatively TRBD1 (6 bases). Trimming shortened V by 5 bases and J by 3 bases, and 16 bases separated the two germline ends. Germline-derived CDR1 and CDR2 are LNHDA and SQIVND (reference sequence). The CDR3 loop spans 16 amino acids. The CDR3 loop is CASSALTGIDTGELFF. As DNA, the CDR3 is TGTGCCAGTAGTGCACTCACAGGGATCGACACCGGGGAGCTGTTTTTT.

The V gene is TRBV18, the J gene TRBJ2-3; D remains ambiguous. CDR3 length: 19 residues. Germline V gene sequence: CDR1 KGHSH, CDR2 LQKENI. Trimming took off 6 bases at V and 0 bases at J, with 25 bases between the two ends. This CDR3 reads CASSRNYMIPPTSTDTQYF. The CDR3 DNA is TGTGCCAGCTCCCGTAACTACATGATACCCCCCACTAGCACAGATACGCAGTATTTT. Based on the CDR3 plus reference TRBV18 and TRBJ2-3, the full variable domain is NAGVMQNPRHLVRRRGQEARLRCSPMKGHSHVYWYRQLPEEGLKFMVYLQKENIIDESGMPKERFSAEFPKEGPSILRIQQVVRGDSAAYFCASSRNYMIPPTSTDTQYFGPGTRLTVL.

CDR3 in DNA: TGTGCTAGTGGTCCTGGTGGGGGAGCGAGGACCGGGGAGCTGTTTTTT. This gives the protein CASGPGGGARTGELFF. The rearrangement uses TRBV12-5 and TRBJ2-2; D tentatively fits TRBD1 or TRBD2 (5 bases each). V shed 5 bases and J shed 5 bases, with 18 bases lying between them. This CDR3 comprises 16 residues. Germline CDR1 LGHNT, CDR2 FRNRAP.

The CDR3 nucleotides read TGTGCCAGCTCACCATCAGGCAACTCTGGAAACACCATATATTTT. It codes for CASSPSGNSGNTIYF. The chain couples TRBV18 to TRBJ1-3; unclear D gene. This CDR3 is built from 15 residues. Trimming pared 2 bases from V and 0 bases from J, leaving 8 bases between. From germline, CDR1 is KGHSH and CDR2 LQKENI. Supplemented by reference TRBV18 and TRBJ1-3, the full variable domain reads NAGVMQNPRHLVRRRGQEARLRCSPMKGHSHVYWYRQLPEEGLKFMVYLQKENIIDESGMPKERFSAEFPKEGPSILRIQQVVRGDSAAYFCASSPSGNSGNTIYFGEGSWLTVV.

The chain links TRBV30 to TRBJ2-5, with D hard to call. CDR1 is GTSNPN, CDR2 SVGIG, per germline (reference sequence). The V and J ends lost 4 bases and 0 bases respectively, with 18 bases between them. The CDR3 spans 16 residues. The CDR3 reads CAWTPQGKEYQETQYF. CDR3 bases: TGTGCCTGGACCCCCCAAGGGAAGGAGTACCAAGAGACCCAGTACTTC.

The chain couples TRBV7-8 to TRBJ1-1, with 8 bases that match TRBD1. The CDR3 has 14 residues. Unmatched junction bases numbered 8, after V lost 4 bases and J lost 7 bases. Looked up from germline, CDR1 is SGHVS and CDR2 is FQNEAQ. This chain's CDR3 is CASSYGTGYYEAFF. In DNA form, the CDR3 reads TGTGCCAGCAGCTATGGGACAGGCTATTATGAAGCTTTCTTT.

The chain recombines TRBV6-5 with TRBJ1-1; tentative D call: TRBD1 (6 bases). CDR3 size: 12 residues. CDR1 and CDR2 (germline): MNHEY, SVGAGI. V lost 6 bases to trimming and J lost 1 base, with 6 bases between them. Written as DNA, the CDR3 is TGTGCCAGCAGGACAGGGAACACTGAAGCTTTCTTT. Translating it yields CASRTGNTEAFF.

This chain links TRBV4-1 with TRBJ2-5; D possibly corresponds to TRBD2 (7 bases). The ends were cut back, 2 bases at V and 5 bases at J, with 12 bases in the middle. Germline V gene lookup returns CDR1 MGHRA and CDR2 YSYEKL. This CDR3 comprises 14 residues. The CDR3 sequence is CASSQLGGGETQYF. The CDR3 nucleotides are TGCGCCAGCAGCCAATTAGGGGGAGGGGAGACCCAGTACTTC.

This clone was detected once. This chain links TRBV5-1 with TRBJ2-3; a possible D gene is TRBD2 (6 bases). This CDR3 contains 15 residues. V was clipped by 1 base and J by 1 base, with 10 bases between them. CDR1 and CDR2 (germline): SGHRS, YFSETQ. The CDR3 loop reads CASSLIERGTDTQYF. In DNA form, the CDR3 reads TGCGCCAGCAGCTTGATCGAGCGGGGCACAGATACGCAGTATTTT.

This chain joins TRBV15 and TRBJ2-1; D unresolved. The CDR3 extends over 15 amino acids. V lost 0 bases and J lost 3, with 9 bases in between. Germline V CDR1 and CDR2: LNHNV, YYDKDF (reference sequence). DNA of the CDR3: TGTGCCACCAGCAGAGACCCCGGTGACTACAATGAGCAGTTCTTC. Translation: CATSRDPGDYNEQFF.

V and J are TRBV7-6 and TRBJ2-1; 9 positions match TRBD2. V lost 5 bases and J lost 9; bases outside the gene matches: 17. The germline V gene has CDR1 SGHVS and CDR2 FNYEAQ. The CDR3 runs 17 residues. The CDR3, as DNA: TGTGCCAGCAGCCCCCTCCCAGCCAGCGGGAGGTCGGGTGAGCAGTTCTTC. It translates to CASSPLPASGRSGEQFF.

The chain links TRBV27 to TRBJ2-5; 10 positions agree with TRBD2. CDR3 length equals 15 residues. Germline V gives CDR1 MNHEY, CDR2 SMNVEV (reference sequence). V shed 3 bases, J shed 2 bases, and the junction held 3 bases outside the gene matches. The CDR3 region is CASSFGLAAQETQYF. The DNA for the CDR3 is TGTGCCAGCAGTTTCGGACTAGCGGCTCAAGAGACCCAGTACTTC.

V gene TRBV5-1 combines with J gene TRBJ1-1; tentative D call: TRBD1 (6 bases). The CDR3 has 14 amino acids. Germline CDR1 reads SGHRS; CDR2 reads YFSETQ. The V and J ends lost 5 bases and 1 base respectively, with 12 bases between them. The CDR3 DNA reads TGCGCCAGCAGACGACAGGCGTCGAACACTGAAGCTTTCTTT. Residues: CASRRQASNTEAFF. The variable domain in full, completed from reference TRBV5-1 and TRBJ1-1, reads KAGVTQTPRYLIKTRGQQVTLSCSPISGHRSVSWYQQTPGQGLQFLFEYFSETQRNKGNFPGRFSGRQFSNSRSEMNVSTLELGDSALYLCASRRQASNTEAFFGQGTRLTVV.

The J gene is TRBJ1-2, the V gene TRBV28; D is perhaps TRBD1 (5 bases). Germline CDR1 MDHEN, CDR2 SYDVKM. This CDR3 comprises 15 residues. V was clipped by 5 bases and J by 4 bases, with 17 bases between them. The CDR3 protein is CASSNSGTITYGYTF. The CDR3 nucleotides are TGTGCCAGCAGTAACTCAGGGACGATAACCTATGGCTACACCTTC.

The gene calls are TRBV7-9 and TRBJ1-2; D gene ambiguous. The germline CDR1 and CDR2 sequences are SEHNR and FQNEAQ (reference sequence). V lost 1 base, J lost 8 bases, and 14 bases lay in between. CDR3 length: 14 residues. The CDR3 DNA reads TGTGCCAGCAGCTTAGGCCAGTCCCCCCGCGGCTACACCTTC. This gives the protein CASSLGQSPRGYTF.

The rearrangement uses TRBV5-1 and TRBJ2-3, with 10 bases matching TRBD1. The CDR3 totals 14 residues. V gave up 4 bases and J gave up 3 bases; unmatched junction bases: 2. Germline V gives CDR1 SGHRS, CDR2 YFSETQ. CDR3 region: CASSTGQGTDTQYF. The CDR3 nucleotides read TGCGCCAGCAGCACGGGACAGGGGACAGATACGCAGTATTTT.

Concerning this clone itself: Other DNA sequences from this sample encode an identical CDR3 as well. The genes are TRBV29-1 and TRBJ2-7, with unresolved D. Trimming pared 7 bases from V and 5 bases from J, leaving 15 bases between. Germline CDR1 is SQVTM and CDR2 is ANQGSEA. This CDR3 spans 12 amino acids. The CDR3 nucleotides are TGCAGCGGGCTAGGTGCAGGCGACGAGCAGTACTTC. It is translated as CSGLGAGDEQYF.

Of note for this clone: The identical CDR3 is also encoded by other nucleotide sequences in the sample. The rearrangement uses TRBV12-5 and TRBJ2-2; D ambiguous. Germline values: CDR1 LGHNT, CDR2 FRNRAP. The CDR3 totals 13 residues. V was cut by 4 bases and J by 1 base, with 4 bases left in between. The CDR3 DNA reads as TGTGCTAGTGGTTCCGGGAACACCGGGGAGCTGTTTTTT. Protein: CASGSGNTGELFF.

The CDR3 DNA reads as TGTGCCAGCAGTCTGGGCCGCACGACTTCTGGAAACACCATATATTTT. Its protein is CASSLGRTTSGNTIYF. The rearrangement uses TRBV2 and TRBJ1-3; D is undetermined. Germline V gene sequence: CDR1 SNHLY, CDR2 FYNNEI. This CDR3 has 16 amino acids. The V and J ends lost 5 bases and 1 base respectively, with 15 bases between them. The variable domain in full, completed from reference TRBV2 and TRBJ1-3, reads EPEVTQTPSHQVTQMGQEVILRCVPISNHLYFYWYRQILGQKVEFLVSFYNNEISEKSEIFDDQFSVERPDGSNFTLKIRSTKLEDSAMYFCASSLGRTTSGNTIYFGEGSWLTVV.

This sequence joins TRBV28 and TRBJ2-7; tentatively, D is TRBD2 (6 bases). Germline V gene sequence: CDR1 MDHEN, CDR2 SYDVKM. There are 13 residues in the CDR3. V was shortened by 5 bases and J by 5 bases, with 13 bases between the two germline ends. DNA of the CDR3: TGTGCCAGCAGTCCTTCGACGGGAGACGAGCAGTACTTC. This gives the protein CASSPSTGDEQYF.

The chain couples TRBV5-5 to TRBJ2-7; tentatively, D is TRBD1 (6 bases). The germline gives CDR1 SGHKS, CDR2 YYEKEE (reference sequence). V was shortened by 0 bases and J by 5 bases, with 6 bases between the two germline ends. The CDR3 has 12 residues. CDR3 nucleotides: TGTGCCAGCAGCTTGGACAGGGACGAGCAGTACTTC. Residues: CASSLDRDEQYF.

The V and J genes are TRBV28 and TRBJ2-1; 8 bases map to TRBD2. CDR3 size: 15 residues. V lost 6 bases and J lost 0; bases outside the gene matches: 4. Germline assignment: CDR1 MDHEN and CDR2 SYDVKM. The CDR3 spells CASRSSGSSYNEQFF. Here the CDR3 DNA reads TGTGCCAGCAGATCAAGCGGGAGCTCCTACAATGAGCAGTTCTTC.

The rearrangement joins TRBV29-1 to TRBJ1-4; D not resolved. The V end lost 4 bases, the J end lost 0 bases, and 21 bases lay between the germline ends. This CDR3 comprises 18 residues. CDR1 and CDR2 from the germline V gene are SQVTM and ANQGSEA. As DNA, the CDR3 is TGCAGCGTTGGGGAGGACTCCCGCCGACATGCAACTAATGAAAAACTGTTTTTT. Translating gives CSVGEDSRRHATNEKLFF.

V is TRBV7-2 and J is TRBJ1-1; TRBD1 matches at 7 bases. The length of the CDR3 is 13 residues. V dropped 7 bases and J dropped 1; count of bases not matched to a gene: 3. CDR1 is SGHTA and CDR2 is FQGNSA in the germline V gene. This CDR3 is CASKGQQNTEAFF. The CDR3 nucleotides are TGTGCCAGCAAGGGACAGCAGAACACTGAAGCTTTCTTT.

This chain joins TRBV9 and TRBJ2-2; D call uncertain. The V gene's germline CDR1 is SGDLS and CDR2 YYNGEE. This CDR3 has 14 residues. V lost 0 bases and J 5 bases, leaving 8 bases between the germline ends. The DNA for the CDR3 is TGTGCCAGCAGCGTAGTAACTGGGACCGGGGAGCTGTTTTTT. Translating gives CASSVVTGTGELFF.

The chain has TRBV11-2 and TRBJ2-7; a possible D gene is TRBD2 (6 bases). The CDR3 extends over 14 amino acids. The V gene's germline CDR1 is SGHAT and CDR2 FQNNGV. V was trimmed by 1 base and J by 3 bases, leaving 10 bases between them. DNA of the CDR3: TGTGCCAGCAGCTTAGTTCCGGGGGTCTACGAGCAGTACTTC. Its translation: CASSLVPGVYEQYF.

V usage is TRBV5-4 and J usage is TRBJ2-7; 11 nucleotides align to TRBD2. Germline CDR1 reads SGHNT; CDR2 reads YYREEE (reference sequence). V dropped 4 bases and J dropped 3; count of bases not matched to a gene: 12. This CDR3 is 17 amino acids long. Written as DNA, the CDR3 is TGTGCCAGCAGCGGTCAGACTAGCGGGACTCTCCTCTACGAGCAGTACTTC. Residues: CASSGQTSGTLLYEQYF.

Only one count was recorded for this clone. This chain joins TRBV27 and TRBJ1-1; D is unclear. This CDR3 is 15 amino acids long. V shed 1 base and J shed 3 bases, with 12 bases lying between them. Germline-derived CDR1 and CDR2 are MNHEY and SMNVEV (reference sequence). The CDR3 spells CASSLWAGRDTEAFF. The CDR3 nucleotides are TGTGCCAGCAGTTTATGGGCGGGTAGGGACACTGAAGCTTTCTTT.